This is a list of T cell receptor beta chains from one sample in a study of circulating and synovial CD4+ cells in juvenile arthritis. This table comes from immunoSEQ multiplex PCR, and its TCRdb copy is limited to in-frame clones, with some not included. The sample includes about 32,000 clones, about 95% of them seen just once. Sequencing was performed on CD4+ T cells from blood. The receptor set was obtained from a human donor with juvenile idiopathic arthritis. Each CDR3 is given with its conserved first and last residue. Fields, in order: clone size, CDR3 length, D gene, V gene, J gene, CDR3 protein, CDR3 DNA. A D gene is named only where the DNA matches it firmly. Expanded clones get a size class; other rows say once, few or many, or leave the size out.

>-|15|TRBD1|TRBV7-2|TRBJ2-5
CASSTDRGLQETQYF
TGTGCCAGCAGCACAGACAGGGGACTCCAAGAGACCCAGTACTTC
>-|15|-|TRBV7-8|TRBJ1-2
CASSRSHLNNYGYTF
TGTGCCAGCAGCAGATCACACCTGAATAACTATGGCTACACCTTC
>-|14|TRBD1|TRBV7-2|TRBJ2-3
CASSRARGPDTQYF
TGTGCCAGCAGCCGAGCCAGGGGGCCAGATACGCAGTATTTT
>-|14|-|TRBV19|TRBJ2-2
CASSINRATGELFF
TGTGCCAGTAGTATAAACAGGGCCACCGGGGAGCTGTTTTTT
>-|12|-|TRBV7-7|TRBJ2-5
CASSGLQETQYF
TGTGCCAGCAGTGGACTCCAAGAGACCCAGTACTTC
>-|13|-|TRBV5-1|TRBJ1-1
CASSLAGATEAFF
TGCGCCAGCAGCTTAGCAGGGGCCACTGAAGCTTTCTTT
>few|16|TRBD1|TRBV15|TRBJ1-6
CATSRGWTGGPSPLHF
TGTGCCACCAGCAGAGGCTGGACAGGGGGCCCTTCACCCCTCCACTTT
>-|14|TRBD1|TRBV7-3|TRBJ2-7
CASSVDRGSYEQYF
TGTGCCAGCAGCGTGGACAGGGGATCCTACGAGCAGTACTTC
>once|14|TRBD1|TRBV19|TRBJ1-2
CASTRDRLPQGYTF
TGTGCCAGTACCCGGGACAGACTCCCCCAAGGCTACACCTTC
>-|13|-|TRBV7-6|TRBJ1-1
CASSAGPNTEAFF
TGTGCCAGCAGCGCGGGACCGAACACTGAAGCTTTCTTT
>-|15|-|TRBV7-6|TRBJ2-1
CASSRTEALVNEQFF
TGTGCCAGCAGCCGGACAGAAGCGTTGGTGAATGAGCAGTTCTTC
>-|14|-|TRBV5-1|TRBJ1-3
CASSNQGSGNTIYF
TGCGCCAGCAGCAACCAGGGGTCTGGAAACACCATATATTTT
>once|14|-|TRBV7-2|TRBJ1-4
CASSLGGGYEKLFF
TGTGCCAGCAGCTTAGGGGGAGGTTATGAAAAACTGTTTTTT
>-|13|TRBD2|TRBV30|TRBJ2-1
CAWTGVAGSEQFF
TGTGCCTGGACGGGGGTAGCGGGCTCTGAGCAGTTCTTC
>few|16|-|TRBV11-3|TRBJ2-7
CASSLERGPGTYEQYF
TGTGCCAGCAGCTTAGAAAGGGGCCCAGGGACCTACGAGCAGTACTTC
>once|15|TRBD1|TRBV23-1|TRBJ1-1
CASSQQGDRDTEAFF
TGCGCCAGCAGTCAACAAGGGGACAGGGATACTGAAGCTTTCTTT
>-|16|-|TRBV2|TRBJ1-4
CASRSFRVPTNEKLFF
TGTGCCAGCAGGAGCTTCAGGGTACCAACTAATGAAAAACTGTTTTTT
>-|14|-|TRBV6-1|TRBJ2-5
CATFVGGPGETQYF
TGTGCCACCTTTGTCGGGGGGCCAGGGGAGACCCAGTACTTC
>-|14|TRBD1|TRBV7-9|TRBJ1-1
CASSPDRGITSAFF
TGTGCCAGCAGCCCGGACAGGGGAATAACGTCGGCTTTCTTT
>-|13|-|TRBV19|TRBJ1-5
CASSQDRYQPQHF
TGTGCCAGTAGTCAGGACAGATATCAGCCCCAGCATTTT
>-|17|-|TRBV18|TRBJ2-1
CASSPPISDPLYNEQFF
TGTGCCAGCTCACCACCGATCAGCGACCCCCTCTACAATGAGCAGTTCTTC
>once|16|TRBD1|TRBV4-2|TRBJ1-6
CASSLLGQGQVSPLHF
TGTGCCAGCAGCCTCTTGGGACAGGGACAAGTCTCACCCCTCCACTTT
>-|13|-|TRBV6-5|TRBJ2-7
CASSYAGPYEQYF
TGTGCCAGCAGTTACGCAGGTCCCTACGAGCAGTACTTC
>-|13|-|TRBV6-1|TRBJ2-5
CASSQGRGETQYF
TGTGCCAGTTCCCAAGGGAGAGGAGAGACCCAGTACTTC
>once|15|TRBD2|TRBV5-1|TRBJ2-5
CASSLVAGGKETQYF
TGCGCCAGCAGCTTGGTTGCGGGGGGCAAAGAGACCCAGTACTTC
>few|12|TRBD1|TRBV5-4|TRBJ1-4
CASSGDSEKLFF
TGTGCCAGCAGCGGGGACAGTGAAAAACTGTTTTTT
>once|15|TRBD1|TRBV7-3|TRBJ2-2
CASSFRQGNTGELFF
TGTGCCAGCAGCTTTCGACAGGGCAACACCGGGGAGCTGTTTTTT
>-|14|TRBD1|TRBV7-2|TRBJ1-1
CASSKTGGGTEAFF
TGTGCCAGCAGCAAGACAGGGGGCGGCACTGAAGCTTTCTTT
>-|20|-|TRBV12-5|TRBJ1-1
CASGLFPKPGTHLSGTEAFF
TGTGCTAGTGGTTTGTTCCCGAAACCCGGGACTCATCTAAGCGGGACTGAAGCTTTCTTT
>-|15|TRBD2|TRBV9|TRBJ2-3
CASSVASGRDSTQYF
TGTGCCAGCAGCGTAGCTAGCGGGAGGGACAGTACGCAGTATTTT
>-|20|TRBD2|TRBV4-2|TRBJ2-3
CASSHEKTSGRAIGTDTQYF
TGTGCCAGCAGCCATGAAAAGACTAGCGGGAGGGCGATAGGCACAGATACGCAGTATTTT
>-|17|TRBD2|TRBV4-1|TRBJ2-1
CASSQHGAGGSYNEQFF
TGCGCCAGCAGCCAACATGGGGCGGGAGGGTCCTACAATGAGCAGTTCTTC
>-|13|TRBD1|TRBV2|TRBJ1-2
CASSERGTGSYTF
TGTGCCAGCAGTGAAAGGGGGACAGGGAGCTACACCTTC
>once|15|-|TRBV6-4|TRBJ1-1
CASSDSRFGGTEAFF
TGTGCCAGCAGTGACTCGAGGTTTGGTGGCACTGAAGCTTTCTTT
>-|14|-|TRBV7-9|TRBJ1-1
CASSADTGSTEAFF
TGTGCCAGCAGCGCCGATACAGGGAGCACTGAAGCTTTCTTT
>-|15|TRBD2|TRBV7-3|TRBJ2-7
CASSLGLAGSYEQYF
TGTGCCAGCAGCCTAGGACTAGCGGGGTCCTACGAGCAGTACTTC
>-|15|-|TRBV7-8|TRBJ1-2
CASSTTGQPYYGYTF
TGTGCCAGCAGCACTACTGGACAGCCGTACTATGGCTACACCTTC
>-|14|TRBD1|TRBV9|TRBJ2-7
CASSTSRDSYEQYF
TGTGCCAGCAGCACGTCCCGGGACAGTTACGAGCAGTACTTC
>-|13|-|TRBV5-5|TRBJ1-4
CASSPLTGVELFF
TGTGCCAGCAGCCCCCTTACGGGGGTGGAACTGTTTTTT
>-|15|-|TRBV18|TRBJ2-6
CASSPINSGANVLTF
TGTGCCAGCTCACCAATTAACTCTGGGGCCAACGTCCTGACTTTC
>-|16|-|TRBV18|TRBJ1-3
CASSPPRKGPGNTIYF
TGTGCCAGCTCACCACCGAGGAAAGGCCCTGGAAACACCATATATTTT